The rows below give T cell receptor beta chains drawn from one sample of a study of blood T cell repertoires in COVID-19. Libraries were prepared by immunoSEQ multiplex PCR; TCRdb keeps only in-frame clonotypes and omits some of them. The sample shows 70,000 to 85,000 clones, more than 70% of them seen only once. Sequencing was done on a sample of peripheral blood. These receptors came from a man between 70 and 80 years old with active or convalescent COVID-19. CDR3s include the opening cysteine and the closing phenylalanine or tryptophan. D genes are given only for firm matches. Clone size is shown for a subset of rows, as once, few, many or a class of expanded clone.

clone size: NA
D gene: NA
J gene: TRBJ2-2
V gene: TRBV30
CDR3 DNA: TGTGCCTGGAGTGTATTAGTTAACACCGGGGAGCTGTTTTTT
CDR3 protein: CAWSVLVNTGELFF

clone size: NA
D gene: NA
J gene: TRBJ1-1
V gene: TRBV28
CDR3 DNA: TGTGCCAGCAGTTCCCCAGACAGGCTCAAAGCTTTCTTT
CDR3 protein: CASSSPDRLKAFF

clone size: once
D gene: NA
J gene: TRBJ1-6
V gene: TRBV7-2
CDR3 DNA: TGTGCCAGCAGCTTAGTAGGCAGGGATTCACCCCTCCACTTT
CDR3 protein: CASSLVGRDSPLHF

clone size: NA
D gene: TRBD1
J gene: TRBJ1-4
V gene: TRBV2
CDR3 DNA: TGTGCCAGCAGTGAAGCCCGAGGGGGCATTGAAAAACTGTTTTTT
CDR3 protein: CASSEARGGIEKLFF

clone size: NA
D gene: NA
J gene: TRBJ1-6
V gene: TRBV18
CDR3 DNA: TGTGCCAGCCGGGAACTAGACTCACCCCTCCACTTT
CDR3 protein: CASRELDSPLHF

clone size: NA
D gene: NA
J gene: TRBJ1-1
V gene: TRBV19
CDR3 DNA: TGTGCCAGTAGTATAGAGGGCAGTATCTACACTGAAGCTTTCTTT
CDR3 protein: CASSIEGSIYTEAFF

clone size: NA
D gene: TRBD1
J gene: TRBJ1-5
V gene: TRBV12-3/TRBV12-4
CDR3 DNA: TGTGCCAGCAAGACAGGGGATAATCAGCCCCAGCATTTT
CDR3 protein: CASKTGDNQPQHF

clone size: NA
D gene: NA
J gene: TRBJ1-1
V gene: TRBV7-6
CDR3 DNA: TGTGCCAGCAGCTCCAGGGAAGGCACTGAAGCTTTCTTT
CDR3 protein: CASSSREGTEAFF

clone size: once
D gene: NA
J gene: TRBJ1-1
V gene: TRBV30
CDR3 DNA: TGTGCCTGGACAGGGGTAAACGTGAACACTGAAGCTTTCTTT
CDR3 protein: CAWTGVNVNTEAFF

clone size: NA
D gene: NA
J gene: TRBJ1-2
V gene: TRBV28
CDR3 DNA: TGTGCCAGCAGTGCCCCGACAGTCCCCACTAACTATGGCTACACCTTC
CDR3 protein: CASSAPTVPTNYGYTF

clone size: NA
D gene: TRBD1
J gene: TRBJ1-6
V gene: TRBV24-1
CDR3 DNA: TGTGCCACCAGTGATTTAGAACCCCATGGACAGGGCCACTATAATTCACCCCTCCACTTT
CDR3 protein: CATSDLEPHGQGHYNSPLHF

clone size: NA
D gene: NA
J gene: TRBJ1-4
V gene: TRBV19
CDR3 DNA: TGTGCCAGCTCGGGAGCCGCAGGAAAACTGTTTTTT
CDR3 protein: CASSGAAGKLFF

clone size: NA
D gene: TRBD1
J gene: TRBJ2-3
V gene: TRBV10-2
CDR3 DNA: TGCGCCAGAAGGACAGGAACTTCGGATACGCAGTATTTT
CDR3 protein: CARRTGTSDTQYF

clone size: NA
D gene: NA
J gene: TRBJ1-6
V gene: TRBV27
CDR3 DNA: TGTGCCAGCAGTCTAAGAGGGACACCCCTCCACTTT
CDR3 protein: CASSLRGTPLHF

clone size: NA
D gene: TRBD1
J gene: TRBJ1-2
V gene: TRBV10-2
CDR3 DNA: TGCGCCAGCAGTGAGTCAGGGGGCGCCTTCTATGGCTACACCTTC
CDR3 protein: CASSESGGAFYGYTF

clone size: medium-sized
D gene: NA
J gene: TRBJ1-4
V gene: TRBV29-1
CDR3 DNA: TGCAGCGTTGGCCGGGATGGAACTAATGAAAAACTGTTTTTT
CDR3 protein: CSVGRDGTNEKLFF

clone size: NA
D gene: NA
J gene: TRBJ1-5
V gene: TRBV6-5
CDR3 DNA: TGTGCCAGTGGTCTCCGGCCTCCAGGTGTTCCCCAGCATTTT
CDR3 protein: CASGLRPPGVPQHF

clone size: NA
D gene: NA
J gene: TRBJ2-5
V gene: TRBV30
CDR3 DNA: TGTGCCTGGAGTGTACAGGGCGGGGAGACCCAGTACTTC
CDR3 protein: CAWSVQGGETQYF

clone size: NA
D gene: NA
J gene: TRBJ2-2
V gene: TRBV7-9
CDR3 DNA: TGTGCCAGCAGCCACGGGGAGCTGTTTTTT
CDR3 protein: CASSHGELFF

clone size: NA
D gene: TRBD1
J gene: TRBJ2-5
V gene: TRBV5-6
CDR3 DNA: TGTGCCAGCAGTCCTCGTACAGGGGGCACTGAGACCCAGTACTTC
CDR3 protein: CASSPRTGGTETQYF

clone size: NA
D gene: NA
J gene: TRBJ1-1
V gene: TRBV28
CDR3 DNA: TGTGCCAGCAGTTTCAGGCAACTGTACACTGAAGCTTTCTTT
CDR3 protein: CASSFRQLYTEAFF

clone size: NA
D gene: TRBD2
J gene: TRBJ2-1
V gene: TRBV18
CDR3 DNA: TGTGCCAGCTCGCCGCTCGGGGGGTTCGACGAGCAGTTCTTC
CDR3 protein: CASSPLGGFDEQFF

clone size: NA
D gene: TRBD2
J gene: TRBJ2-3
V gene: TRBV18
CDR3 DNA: TGTGCCAGCTCCGCCCTCCCCGGGGGGGGCCGTCATACGCAGTATTTT
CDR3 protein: CASSALPGGGRHTQYF

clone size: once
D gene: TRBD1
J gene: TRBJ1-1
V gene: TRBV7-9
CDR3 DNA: TGTGCCAGCAGTGGGACAGGGACCACTGAAGCTTTCTTT
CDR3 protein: CASSGTGTTEAFF

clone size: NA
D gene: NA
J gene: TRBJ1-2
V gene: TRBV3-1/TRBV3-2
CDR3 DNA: TGTGCCAGCAGCCAAGACCCACAGAACTATGGCTACACCTTC
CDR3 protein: CASSQDPQNYGYTF

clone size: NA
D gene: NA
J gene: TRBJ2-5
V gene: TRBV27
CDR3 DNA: TGTGCCAGCAGGAAGGGGTTCGGCCCGGAGACCCAGTACTTC
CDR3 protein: CASRKGFGPETQYF

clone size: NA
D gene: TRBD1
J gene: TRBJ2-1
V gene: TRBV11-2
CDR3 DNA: TGTGCCAGCAGACCCATAGGGGGCGGTGAGCAGTTCTTC
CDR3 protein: CASRPIGGGEQFF

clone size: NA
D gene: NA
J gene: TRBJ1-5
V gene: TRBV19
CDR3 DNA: TGTGCCAGTAGTAGAGGATATAGCAATCAGCCCCAGCATTTT
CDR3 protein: CASSRGYSNQPQHF

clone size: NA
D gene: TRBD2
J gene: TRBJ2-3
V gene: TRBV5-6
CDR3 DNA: TGTGCCAGCAGCTTGCTGAGCGGGGGGGCCGTATATACGCAGTATTTT
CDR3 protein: CASSLLSGGAVYTQYF

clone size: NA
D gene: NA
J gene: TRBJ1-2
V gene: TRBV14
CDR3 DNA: TGTGCCAGCAGTCTACAGTCTAACTATGGCTACACCTTC
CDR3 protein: CASSLQSNYGYTF

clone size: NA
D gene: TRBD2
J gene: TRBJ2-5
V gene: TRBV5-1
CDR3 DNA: TGCGCCAGCAGCTTGGCCATTAGCGGGGAGACCCAGTACTTC
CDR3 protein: CASSLAISGETQYF

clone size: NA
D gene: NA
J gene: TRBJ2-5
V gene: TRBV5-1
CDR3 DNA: TGCGCCAGCAGCTTGAACTCGGAGACCCAGTACTTC
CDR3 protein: CASSLNSETQYF

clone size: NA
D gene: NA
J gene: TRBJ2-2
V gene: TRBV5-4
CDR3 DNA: TGTGCCAGCAGCTTTGACACCACGAACACCGGGGAGCTGTTTTTT
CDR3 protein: CASSFDTTNTGELFF

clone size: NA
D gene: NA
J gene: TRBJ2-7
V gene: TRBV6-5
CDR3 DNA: TGTGCCAGCATTCCTCGGCGGGGAACCTACGAGCAGTACTTC
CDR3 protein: CASIPRRGTYEQYF

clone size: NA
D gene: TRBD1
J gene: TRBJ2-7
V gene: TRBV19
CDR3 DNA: TGTGCCAGTAGTATCCGACAGGGGCAATCCTACGAGCAGTACTTC
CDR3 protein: CASSIRQGQSYEQYF

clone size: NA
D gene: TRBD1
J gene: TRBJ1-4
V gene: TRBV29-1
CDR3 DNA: TGCAGCGCTCGGGAACAGGGGTGGAGCGAAAAACTGTTTTTT
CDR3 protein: CSAREQGWSEKLFF

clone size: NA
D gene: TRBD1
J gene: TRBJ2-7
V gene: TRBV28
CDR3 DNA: TGTGCCAGCCAGGGGGCCTACGAGCAGTACTTC
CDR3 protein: CASQGAYEQYF

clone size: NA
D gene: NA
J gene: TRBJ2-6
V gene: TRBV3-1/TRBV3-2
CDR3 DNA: TGTGCCAGCAGCCCTACAGGGCTCTCTGGGGCCAACGTCCTGACTTTC
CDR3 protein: CASSPTGLSGANVLTF

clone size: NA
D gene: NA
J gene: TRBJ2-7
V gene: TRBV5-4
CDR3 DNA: TGTGCCAGCAGCTCCGACAGCTTCTACGAGCAGTACTTC
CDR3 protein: CASSSDSFYEQYF

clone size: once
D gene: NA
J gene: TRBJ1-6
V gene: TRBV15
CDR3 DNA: TGTGCCACCAGCAGACCGGACGGGGTTCCCTATAATTCACCCCTCCACTTT
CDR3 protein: CATSRPDGVPYNSPLHF

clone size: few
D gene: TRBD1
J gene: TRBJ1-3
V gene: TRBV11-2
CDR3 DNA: TGTGCCAGCAGCCGGACAGGGATCACCATATATTTT
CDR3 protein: CASSRTGITIYF

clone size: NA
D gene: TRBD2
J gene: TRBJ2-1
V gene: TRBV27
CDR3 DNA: TGTGCCAGCAGTGTATTAGCGGGAGGGTCAGACAATGAGCAGTTCTTC
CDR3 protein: CASSVLAGGSDNEQFF

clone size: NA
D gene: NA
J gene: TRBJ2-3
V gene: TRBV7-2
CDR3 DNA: TGTGCCAGCAGCTTAGAGGCAGGGCTAGATACGCAGTATTTT
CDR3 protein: CASSLEAGLDTQYF

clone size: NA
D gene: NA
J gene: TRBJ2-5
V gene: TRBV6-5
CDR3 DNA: TGTGCCAGCAGTTACAACGGGTTCCAAGAGACCCAGTACTTC
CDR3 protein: CASSYNGFQETQYF

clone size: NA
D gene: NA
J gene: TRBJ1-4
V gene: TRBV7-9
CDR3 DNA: TGTGCCAGCAGCCTAGGGGAGGGGAGTTGGGAAAAACTGTTTTTT
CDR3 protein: CASSLGEGSWEKLFF

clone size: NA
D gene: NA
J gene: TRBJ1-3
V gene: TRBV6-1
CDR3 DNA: TGTGCCAGCAGTGAATTTGAGGGAAACACCATATATTTT
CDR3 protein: CASSEFEGNTIYF